Listed below are T cell receptor beta chains from one sample, sequenced in a study of cytomegalovirus exposure and HLA in healthy donors. Method: immunoSEQ multiplex PCR; TCRdb's copy keeps in-frame clones and lacks some. The sample lists 55,000 to 80,000 clones, over 85% occurring once. Material: PBMCs. These receptors all stem from a man in his late teens or twenties in good health and CMV-seropositive. Both conserved end residues are part of each CDR3. The order of the fields is V gene, D gene, J gene, clone size, CDR3 protein, CDR3 DNA. The D gene is left open where the match is weak. A clone size is listed for some rows: how often the clone was seen (once, few, many), or a class if it is expanded.

>TRBV11-1|TRBD2|TRBJ2-1|NA
CASSLALWERENEQFF
TGTGCCAGCAGCTTAGCGCTTTGGGAGCGGGAAAATGAGCAGTTCTTC
>TRBV7-3|NA|TRBJ2-5|NA
CASSLSGQSQETQYF
TGTGCCAGCAGCTTATCCGGACAGTCACAAGAGACCCAGTACTTC
>TRBV7-9|TRBD2|TRBJ2-7|NA
CASSLVSGGPEEQYF
TGTGCCAGCAGCTTAGTGAGCGGGGGACCTGAGGAGCAGTACTTC
>TRBV7-9|TRBD1|TRBJ2-3|NA
CASSFDRDRGTDTQYF
TGTGCCAGCAGCTTCGACCGGGACAGAGGCACAGATACGCAGTATTTT
>TRBV5-1|NA|TRBJ1-1|once
CASRWGGDTEAFF
TGCGCCAGCAGGTGGGGGGGTGACACTGAAGCTTTCTTT
>TRBV7-9|NA|TRBJ2-2|NA
CASSPRSGTGELFF
TGTGCCAGCAGCCCCAGGAGCGGCACCGGGGAGCTGTTTTTT
>TRBV7-3|TRBD2|TRBJ2-7|NA
CASSNSGRAYEQYF
TGTGCCAGCAGCAATAGCGGGAGGGCCTACGAGCAGTACTTC
>TRBV5-6|NA|TRBJ2-5|NA
CASRLGGSETQYF
TGTGCCAGCAGGTTAGGGGGATCCGAGACCCAGTACTTC
>TRBV7-9|TRBD2|TRBJ2-7|NA
CASSPRYSGGLEQYF
TGTGCCAGCAGCCCCAGGTACAGCGGGGGCCTTGAGCAGTACTTC
>TRBV5-4|NA|TRBJ1-3|NA
CASSLYGGSGNTIYF
TGTGCCAGCAGCTTGTACGGAGGCTCTGGAAACACCATATATTTT
>TRBV11-2|TRBD2|TRBJ2-1|NA
CASSPDGLAAIGASEQFF
TGTGCCAGCAGCCCGGACGGACTAGCTGCAATTGGTGCTAGTGAGCAGTTCTTC
>TRBV10-3|TRBD2|TRBJ2-5|NA
CATRVGRGQEETQYF
TGTGCCACCCGGGTCGGGAGGGGCCAGGAGGAGACCCAGTACTTC
>TRBV28|TRBD2|TRBJ2-3|NA
CASSPGLAGGDTQYF
TGTGCCAGCAGCCCAGGACTAGCGGGAGGTGATACGCAGTATTTT
>TRBV30|TRBD2|TRBJ2-3|NA
CAWSASGGADTQYF
TGTGCCTGGTCGGCTAGCGGGGGGGCAGATACGCAGTATTTT
>TRBV28|TRBD2|TRBJ2-7|NA
CASSKEGLAGEGQYF
TGTGCCAGCAGCAAGGAGGGACTAGCGGGAGAGGGGCAGTACTTC
>TRBV2|TRBD2|TRBJ2-5|NA
CASSYPRLSGGAGDQETQYF
TGTGCCAGCAGTTATCCTAGACTAAGCGGGGGGGCCGGGGATCAAGAGACCCAGTACTTC